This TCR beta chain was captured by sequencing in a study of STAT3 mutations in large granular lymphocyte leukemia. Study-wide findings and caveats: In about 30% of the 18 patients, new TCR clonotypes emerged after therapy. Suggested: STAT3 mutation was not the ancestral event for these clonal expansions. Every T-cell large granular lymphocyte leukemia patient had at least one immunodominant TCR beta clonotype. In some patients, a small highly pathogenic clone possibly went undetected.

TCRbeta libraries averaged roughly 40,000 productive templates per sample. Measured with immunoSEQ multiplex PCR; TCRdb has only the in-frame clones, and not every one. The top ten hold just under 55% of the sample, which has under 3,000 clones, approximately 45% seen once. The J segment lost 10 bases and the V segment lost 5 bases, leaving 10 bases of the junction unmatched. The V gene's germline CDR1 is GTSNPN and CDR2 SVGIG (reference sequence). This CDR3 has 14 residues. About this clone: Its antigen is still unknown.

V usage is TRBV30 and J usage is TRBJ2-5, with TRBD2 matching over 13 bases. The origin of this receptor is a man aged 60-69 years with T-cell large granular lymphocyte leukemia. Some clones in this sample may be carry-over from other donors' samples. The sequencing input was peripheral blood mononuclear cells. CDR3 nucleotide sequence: TGTGCCTGGGACAGGACTAGCGGGGGAACCGACCAGTACTTC. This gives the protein CAWDRTSGGTDQYF. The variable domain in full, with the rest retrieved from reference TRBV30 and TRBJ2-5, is SQTIHQWPATLVQPVGSPLSLECTVEGTSNPNLYWYRQAAGRGLQLLFYSVGIGQISSEVPQNLSASRPQDRQFILSSKKLLLSDSGFYLCAWDRTSGGTDQYFGPGTRLLVL.